Each of the 23 T cell receptor beta chains below was sequenced from the same sample in a study of identical twins (dated by TCRdb to the mid-2010s). Library preparation used 5' RACE. The sequencer was an Illumina HiSeq 2000. Using fastp trimming at Q25 and MiXCR clonotype assembly, TCRdb reanalyzed the public sequencing data and kept in-frame beta chains. When rows share a CDR3 protein, they turn into one entry using the most common DNA and genes. This sample gives under 350,000 distinct CDR3 sequences in total; roughly 8.6% of them show up just once. 7% to 8.5% of the sample belongs to the ten largest clones. These records were also assigned to another study, of yellow fever vaccine responses in identical twins.

Sample: CD8+ T cells sorted from blood. The receptors originated from a woman aged 18-29 years in good health.

The chain has TRBV6-5 and TRBJ2-3, with D hard to call. The germline gives CDR1 MNHEY, CDR2 SVGAGI. Trimming shortened V by 6 bases and J by 6 bases, and 7 bases separated the two germline ends. This CDR3 is 11 amino acids long. CDR3 nucleotide sequence: TGTGCCAGCAGCTGGAGCGATACGCAGTATTTT. Amino acid sequence: CASSWSDTQYF.

This clonotype was seen ten or more times. The rearrangement links TRBV28 to TRBJ1-5; D possibly corresponds to TRBD1 (6 bases). Germline V gene lookup returns CDR1 MDHEN and CDR2 SYDVKM. This CDR3 has 14 amino acids. Trimming stripped 3 bases from V and 6 bases from J, with 12 bases between. CDR3 DNA sequence: TGTGCCAGCAGTTTGAACAGGGTAGTTCAGCCCCAGCATTTT. Translating it yields CASSLNRVVQPQHF.

There are many counts of this clonotype. The rearrangement uses TRBV28 and TRBJ2-5; the match to TRBD2 covers 8 bases. Per germline, CDR1 MDHEN and CDR2 SYDVKM. Trimming took 3 bases from V and 4 from J; bases not matched to a gene: 4. The CDR3 contains 14 residues. The CDR3 loop is CASSFLAGGETQYF. CDR3 coding DNA: TGTGCCAGCAGTTTCCTGGCGGGGGGAGAGACCCAGTACTTC.

The chain couples TRBV18 to TRBJ2-7, with D unresolved. The CDR3 consists of 16 residues. Germline loops: CDR1 KGHSH, CDR2 LQKENI. V was shortened by 2 bases and J by 2 bases, with 16 bases between the two germline ends. CDR3 sequence: CASSPSGPRGTYEQYF. The CDR3 DNA sequence: TGTGCCAGCTCACCATCTGGGCCCAGAGGTACCTACGAGCAGTACTTC. The full variable domain, completed using reference TRBV18 and TRBJ2-7, is NAGVMQNPRHLVRRRGQEARLRCSPMKGHSHVYWYRQLPEEGLKFMVYLQKENIIDESGMPKERFSAEFPKEGPSILRIQQVVRGDSAAYFCASSPSGPRGTYEQYFGPGTRLTVT.

The V gene is TRBV3-1, the J gene TRBJ2-1; 9 bases are a match to TRBD2. CDR1 LGHDT and CDR2 YNNKEL come from the germline V gene (reference sequence). After removal of 4 bases from V and 2 bases from J, the junction contained 6 bases not matched to a gene. The CDR3 has 16 amino acids. CDR3 loop: CASSPPSGGTYNEQFF. The CDR3 DNA follows: TGTGCCAGCAGCCCACCCAGCGGGGGGACCTACAATGAGCAGTTCTTC.

The genes are TRBV6-5 and TRBJ2-7; D possibly corresponds to TRBD1 (5 bases). The CDR3 length is 12 residues. The germline gives CDR1 MNHEY, CDR2 SVGAGI. Trimming took off 2 bases at V and 4 bases at J, with 6 bases between the two ends. CDR3 sequence reads: CASSYQGYEQYF. DNA of the CDR3: TGTGCCAGCAGTTACCAGGGTTACGAGCAGTACTTC.

Many counts were recorded for this clonotype. This rearrangement joins TRBV10-3 to TRBJ2-7; D perhaps matches TRBD1 (5 bases). Trimming shortened V by 8 bases and J by 5 bases, and 19 bases separated the two germline ends. In germline, CDR1 is ENHRY, CDR2 SYGVKD. CDR3 length: 14 amino acids. CDR3 nucleotide sequence: TGTGCCATCGGGGTCAGGGATAGGTCCGACGAGCAGTACTTC. It translates to CAIGVRDRSDEQYF.

The rearrangement uses TRBV23-1 and TRBJ2-7, with D maybe TRBD1 (6 bases). TRBV23-1 is labeled an ORF, and its function is uncertain. Trimming stripped 2 bases from V and 12 bases from J, with 14 bases between. The CDR3 extends over 12 amino acids. CDR3 protein: CASSQRRQALYF. The CDR3 DNA reads TGCGCCAGCAGTCAACGCCGACAGGCCTTGTACTTC.

The V and J genes are TRBV7-8 and TRBJ2-3; 8 nucleotides match TRBD2. The CDR3 consists of 16 residues. CDR1 is SGHVS and CDR2 is FQNEAQ in the germline V gene. V lost 1 base to trimming and J lost 4 bases; unmatched junction nucleotides: 7. CDR3 sequence (DNA): TGTGCCAGCAGCTTAGGGGTAGCGGGGAACTCAGATACGCAGTATTTT. Protein: CASSLGVAGNSDTQYF.

This clonotype was seen at least ten times. In nucleotides, the CDR3 is TGCAGCGTTGGTGCGACAGGCTACGAGCAGTACTTC. Encoded protein: CSVGATGYEQYF. V is TRBV29-1 and J is TRBJ2-7, with D possibly matching TRBD1 (6 bases). The CDR3 totals 12 residues. CDR1 and CDR2 from the germline V gene are SQVTM and ANQGSEA. Between the trimmed V and J ends, which lost 4 bases and 3 bases, there was a span of 10 bases.

This clonotype showed up just a few times. The chain joins TRBV12-3 or TRBV12-4 to TRBJ2-1; 11 positions agree with TRBD2. The CDR3 consists of 14 residues. V shed 6 bases and J 7 bases; nucleotides not matched to a gene: 5. The CDR3 loop reads CASRTWTSGNEQFF. In DNA, the CDR3 is TGTGCCAGCAGGACATGGACTAGCGGGAATGAGCAGTTCTTC.

There are many counts of this clonotype. The chain combines TRBV5-6 with TRBJ2-5; D gene uncertain. V lost 2 bases and J lost 4, with 3 bases in between. Germline lookup yields CDR1 SGHDT and CDR2 YYEEEE. The CDR3 is 11 amino acids. The CDR3, as DNA: TGTGCCAGCAGCTTCATAGAGACCCAGTACTTC. Its protein is CASSFIETQYF.

This clonotype has a count of ten or more. This rearrangement joins TRBV20-1 to TRBJ2-7, with 9 positions matching TRBD2. The CDR3 extends over 15 amino acids. The V gene's germline CDR1 is DFQATT and CDR2 SNEGSKA (reference sequence). V was clipped by 2 bases and J by 1 base; unmatched bases: 6. CDR3 region: CSARSLAGMSYEQYF. The CDR3 DNA is TGCAGTGCTAGATCGCTAGCGGGGATGTCCTACGAGCAGTACTTC.

The rearrangement joins TRBV7-8 to TRBJ2-7; 8 nucleotides match TRBD1. Unmatched junction bases numbered 9, after V lost 4 bases and J lost 7 bases. The CDR3 spans 14 residues. From germline, CDR1 is SGHVS and CDR2 FQNEAQ. The chain's CDR3 is CASSSYQGAGEQYF. The CDR3 coding sequence is TGTGCCAGCAGCTCGTACCAGGGGGCCGGGGAGCAGTACTTC.

The V and J genes are TRBV28 and TRBJ2-4; D is uncertain. Looked up from germline, CDR1 is MDHEN and CDR2 is SYDVKM. Trimming removed 7 bases from V and 1 base from J, with 11 bases in between. This CDR3 contains 14 residues. CDR3: CASNRWTAKNIQYF. The CDR3 DNA reads TGTGCCAGCAACCGCTGGACGGCCAAAAACATTCAGTACTTC.

This clonotype occurred many times. This chain connects TRBV27 to TRBJ2-7, with TRBD1 as a possible D gene (6 bases). Germline V gene lookup returns CDR1 MNHEY and CDR2 SMNVEV (reference sequence). The CDR3 spans 14 residues. The V end was cut by 6 bases, the J end by 3 bases, with 15 bases between. The CDR3, as DNA: TGTGCCAGCAGCTTGGGCCAGGGGCTCTACGAGCAGTACTTC. Residues: CASSLGQGLYEQYF.

This sequence joins TRBV15 and TRBJ2-1, with D possibly being TRBD1 or TRBD2 (5 bases each). CDR1 is LNHNV and CDR2 is YYDKDF in the germline V gene (reference sequence). Trimming left V 5 bases short and J 7 bases short, with 18 bases between. The CDR3 contains 15 residues. CDR3 region: CATSDRGTPRNEQFF. The CDR3 nucleotides are TGTGCCACCAGCGACCGGGGCACCCCTCGAAATGAGCAGTTCTTC.

This clonotype was seen a few times. V and J are TRBV6-5 and TRBJ2-7; no clear D gene. The CDR3 is 15 amino acids. Germline values: CDR1 MNHEY, CDR2 SVGAGI. The germline V and J ends were trimmed by 1 base and 4 bases, with 14 bases remaining between them. In nucleotides, the CDR3 is TGTGCCAGCAGTTACTTCCAGGCTTCGTCGTACGAGCAGTACTTC. It is translated as CASSYFQASSYEQYF.

This clonotype was seen a few times. The chain is built from TRBV29-1 and TRBJ1-2; TRBD1 matches 11 bases. The CDR3 covers 15 residues. Germline CDR1 and CDR2: SQVTM and ANQGSEA. V lost 4 bases and J lost 3; bases outside the gene matches: 7. CDR3 amino acids: CSVVGQGAPDYGYTF. CDR3 coding DNA: TGCAGCGTTGTAGGACAGGGGGCGCCCGACTATGGCTACACCTTC.

This chain joins TRBV20-1 and TRBJ2-7; 8 bases fit TRBD2. J was trimmed by 6 bases and V by 3 bases; bases with no gene match: 4. From germline, CDR1 is DFQATT and CDR2 SNEGSKA (reference sequence). This CDR3 has 12 residues. The CDR3 sequence: CSASAGGVEQYF. The CDR3 nucleotides read TGCAGTGCTAGTGCGGGGGGCGTCGAGCAGTACTTC.

The chain couples TRBV4-1 to TRBJ2-3; 7 positions agree with TRBD2. J gave up 4 bases and V 1 base, and 2 bases lay outside the gene matches. Germline CDR1 is MGHRA and CDR2 is YSYEKL. CDR3 length equals 14 residues. CDR3 sequence (DNA): TGCGCCAGCAGCCAAGTAAGCGGGGCAGATACGCAGTATTTT. It yields the protein CASSQVSGADTQYF.

This clonotype was observed at least ten times. V usage is TRBV4-1 and J usage is TRBJ2-1; no clear D. Trimming removed 4 bases at V and 0 bases at J, with 10 bases between. The CDR3 is 15 amino acids. Germline-derived CDR1 and CDR2 are MGHRA and YSYEKL. The CDR3 DNA reads as TGCGCCAGCAGCCGGTCCCTAGACTCCTACAATGAGCAGTTCTTC. This translates into CASSRSLDSYNEQFF.

This clonotype was seen at least ten times. The chain links TRBV25-1 to TRBJ2-1, with 9 bases matching TRBD1. V shed 4 bases, J shed 8 bases, and the junction held 9 bases outside the gene matches. CDR3 length: 15 amino acids. Germline V gene data show CDR1 as MGHDK and CDR2 as SYGVNS. CDR3 nucleotides: TGTGCCAGCAGTGGACATCAGGACAGGGGACATGAGCAGTTCTTC. Its protein is CASSGHQDRGHEQFF.